The 32 T cell receptor beta chains below were found in one sample sequenced in a study of shared clonotypes between healthy human individuals. Sequencing was performed with immunoSEQ multiplex PCR; in TCRdb, only in-frame clones are kept and a portion is missing. The sample lists hundreds of thousands of clones, 73% seen once, with 1.5% to 2% in the top ten. The sample comprised memory CD4+ T cells sorted from blood. This sample's subset: CD45RA-negative fraction. The receptors shown here come from a woman aged 25 to 39 in good health.

V gene TRBV7-2 combines with J gene TRBJ1-2, with 7 nucleotides matching TRBD1. The CDR3 covers 13 residues. Germline values: CDR1 SGHTA, CDR2 FQGNSA. V lost 7 bases and J lost 3; bases outside the gene matches: 5. This CDR3 reads CASKTGTDYGYTF. The CDR3 bases are TGTGCCAGCAAGACCGGGACAGACTATGGCTACACCTTC.

The chain joins TRBV7-3 to TRBJ2-2, with D possibly being TRBD1 (6 bases). Looked up from germline, CDR1 is SGHTA and CDR2 is FQGTGA. This CDR3 is 16 amino acids long. The ends were cut back, 1 base at V and 3 bases at J, with 12 bases in the middle. The CDR3 loop reads CASSLNGPGDTGELFF. CDR3 sequence (DNA): TGTGCCAGCAGCTTAAACGGTCCAGGGGACACCGGGGAGCTGTTTTTT.

The chain is built from TRBV7-2 and TRBJ1-1, with 8 positions matching TRBD1. The CDR3 loop spans 15 amino acids. In germline, CDR1 is SGHTA, CDR2 FQGNSA. The V gene end was trimmed by 4 bases and the J gene end by 3 bases; junction bases not matched to a gene: 7. The CDR3 here is CASSSSGQGYTEAFF. The CDR3 DNA sequence: TGTGCCAGCAGCTCCAGCGGACAGGGTTACACTGAAGCTTTCTTT.

The rearrangement links TRBV5-1 to TRBJ2-7; D ambiguous. CDR1 SGHRS and CDR2 YFSETQ come from the germline V gene. The CDR3 spans 12 residues. Trimming stripped 3 bases from V and 3 bases from J, with 7 bases between. In DNA form, the CDR3 reads TGCGCCAGCAGCTCAGTAGACTACGAGCAGTACTTC. Translated: CASSSVDYEQYF.

J is TRBJ2-3 and V is TRBV4-2; no definite D call. Trimming stripped 8 bases from V and 6 bases from J, with 15 bases between. This CDR3 has 13 residues. Germline values: CDR1 LGHNA, CDR2 YNFKEQ. The CDR3 here is CASGDQNGDTQYF. CDR3 bases: TGTGCCAGCGGGGATCAGAACGGGGATACGCAGTATTTT.

The rearrangement links TRBV6-5 to TRBJ1-3; unclear D gene. The V end lost 0 bases, the J end lost 0 bases, and 6 bases lay between the germline ends. This CDR3 has 15 amino acids. Germline loops: CDR1 MNHEY, CDR2 SVGAGI. CDR3 loop: CASSYSYDSGNTIYF. CDR3 nucleotides: TGTGCCAGCAGTTACTCGTACGACTCTGGAAACACCATATATTTT.

The chain couples TRBV6-5 to TRBJ2-4, with unresolved D. V lost 7 bases and J lost 4, with 11 bases in between. This CDR3 spans 13 amino acids. CDR1 and CDR2 (germline): MNHEY, SVGAGI. The CDR3: CASMAPSKNIQYF. The CDR3 DNA follows: TGTGCCAGCATGGCCCCTTCAAAAAACATTCAGTACTTC.

In this sample, this clone turned up once. The chain has TRBV6-5 and TRBJ1-5, with D possibly TRBD1 on 6 matching bases. Trimming removed 4 bases at V and 5 bases at J, with 9 bases between. The germline gives CDR1 MNHEY, CDR2 SVGAGI. The CDR3 loop spans 13 amino acids. The CDR3 sequence is CASSSRTDQPQHF. The CDR3 coding sequence is TGTGCCAGCAGTTCCCGGACAGATCAGCCCCAGCATTTT.

This chain joins TRBV27 and TRBJ2-2; D remains unclear. CDR1 and CDR2 (germline): MNHEY, SMNVEV (reference sequence). The CDR3 extends over 14 amino acids. Trimming took 3 bases from V and 6 from J, leaving 11 bases between them. CDR3 in DNA: TGTGCCAGCAGTTTCCGGTCCCAATCCGGGGAGCTGTTTTTT. Protein: CASSFRSQSGELFF.

Regarding this clone: A junction boundary mismatches the germline segment, possibly from a read error. This rearrangement joins TRBV11-3 to TRBJ1-2; maybe TRBD1 (5 bases). Germline V CDR1 and CDR2: SGHNT, YENEEA. The CDR3 loop spans 14 amino acids. CDR3 in amino acids: CASSLEDNNYGYTF. The CDR3 DNA is TGTGCCAGCAGCCTAGAGGACAACAACTATGGCTACACCTTC.

The chain has TRBV28 and TRBJ2-7; D perhaps matches TRBD1 (6 bases). The CDR3 loop spans 12 amino acids. Germline V gene data show CDR1 as MDHEN and CDR2 as SYDVKM. The V and J ends lost 4 bases and 4 bases respectively, with 8 bases between them. This chain's CDR3 is CASSSGQYEQYF. CDR3 DNA: TGTGCCAGCAGTTCCGGACAGTACGAGCAGTACTTC. Combining the CDR3 with reference TRBV28 and TRBJ2-7 gives the whole variable domain DVKVTQSSRYLVKRTGEKVFLECVQDMDHENMFWYRQDPGLGLRLIYFSYDVKMKEKGDIPEGYSVSREKKERFSLILESASTNQTSMYLCASSSGQYEQYFGPGTRLTVT.

There are a few counts of this clone. The genes are TRBV27 and TRBJ1-1; 7 nucleotides match TRBD1. V was clipped by 4 bases and J by 2 bases; unmatched bases: 7. Germline CDR1 is MNHEY and CDR2 is SMNVEV (reference sequence). The CDR3 sequence is 15 residues long. CDR3 region: CASSYRGTANTEAFF. The CDR3 DNA follows: TGTGCCAGCAGTTATAGAGGGACAGCAAACACTGAAGCTTTCTTT.

There are a few counts of this clone. This chain joins TRBV10-2 and TRBJ2-1; 11 positions agree with TRBD2. The CDR3 loop spans 16 amino acids. Germline CDR1 reads WSHSY; CDR2 reads SAAADI. The V segment lost 4 bases and the J segment 4 bases; nucleotides outside the gene matches: 6. The CDR3 DNA reads as TGCGCCAGCAGTGGCAGGGGACTAGCGGCTTACAATGAGCAGTTCTTC. Translation gives CASSGRGLAAYNEQFF.

The chain joins TRBV5-1 to TRBJ2-3; D remains ambiguous. Trimming removed 3 bases at V and 3 bases at J, with 11 bases between. CDR3 size: 14 residues. Looked up from germline, CDR1 is SGHRS and CDR2 is YFSETQ. CDR3 sequence: CASSSPLDTDTQYF. For the CDR3, the DNA is TGCGCCAGCAGCTCACCGTTGGATACAGATACGCAGTATTTT.

The rearrangement links TRBV5-4 to TRBJ2-5; D is ambiguous. V shed 4 bases and J shed 5 bases, with 15 bases lying between them. Per germline, CDR1 SGHNT and CDR2 YYREEE (reference sequence). This CDR3 has 14 amino acids. CDR3 residues: CASSLVSRTETQYF. DNA for the CDR3: TGTGCCAGCAGCCTCGTGAGCAGGACGGAGACCCAGTACTTC.

CDR3 bases: TGTGCCAGCAGTTTAGGGGGGGGTATTAACTATGGCTACACCTTC. Amino acids: CASSLGGGINYGYTF. The rearrangement uses TRBV28 and TRBJ1-2; TRBD1 is a possible D gene (5 bases). Trimming removed 2 bases from V and 1 base from J, with 11 bases in between. CDR3 length equals 15 residues. Per the germline V gene, CDR1 is MDHEN and CDR2 is SYDVKM.

Written as DNA, the CDR3 is TGTGCCAGTAGTATCCGGACAGGGGATACCTATGGCTACACCTTC. Translating gives CASSIRTGDTYGYTF. V gene TRBV19 combines with J gene TRBJ1-2, with TRBD1 matching 9 bases. The CDR3 loop spans 15 amino acids. The germline V gene encodes CDR1 LNHDA and CDR2 SQIVND (reference sequence). Losses at the gene ends were 3 bases for V and 4 bases for J; bases not matched to a gene: 6.

The V gene is TRBV27, the J gene TRBJ2-1, with 12 nucleotides matching TRBD2. Germline V gene data show CDR1 as MNHEY and CDR2 as SMNVEV (reference sequence). This CDR3 has 16 amino acids. V was pared by 5 bases and J by 9 bases, with 11 bases of the junction left unmatched. The CDR3 DNA follows: TGTGCCAGCAGTCCCCTGGGACTAGCGGGTCTAGGTGAGCAGTTCTTC. This sequence encodes CASSPLGLAGLGEQFF.

At least ten counts were recorded for this clone. The gene calls are TRBV13 and TRBJ2-3, with D perhaps TRBD2 (7 bases). The CDR3 sequence is 17 residues long. CDR1 PRHDT and CDR2 FYEKMQ come from the germline V gene (reference sequence). Trimming removed 5 bases from V and 2 bases from J, with 20 bases in between. DNA for the CDR3: TGTGCCAGCAGCCCCCGAAGCGGGAAGGGGGTCACAGATACGCAGTATTTT. Amino acid sequence: CASSPRSGKGVTDTQYF.

The chain recombines TRBV30 with TRBJ1-6, with a tentative D call TRBD1 (5 bases). The CDR3 runs 13 residues. The germline CDR1 and CDR2 sequences are GTSNPN and SVGIG (reference sequence). The ends were cut back, 0 bases at V and 7 bases at J, with 7 bases in the middle. In DNA form, the CDR3 reads TGTGCCTGGAGTGTAGAGGGGAATTCACCCCTCCACTTT. Amino acid sequence: CAWSVEGNSPLHF.

The genes are TRBV5-6 and TRBJ2-3; the D gene could be TRBD1 or TRBD2 (6 bases each). CDR1 is SGHDT, CDR2 YYEEEE, per germline. The ends were cut back, 2 bases at V and 5 bases at J, with 21 bases in the middle. The CDR3 has 17 residues. The CDR3 nucleotides read TGTGCCAGCAGCTTCAGGTGGCGTCCAGGGGAGGTAGATACGCAGTATTTT. It translates to CASSFRWRPGEVDTQYF.

The chain is built from TRBV10-1 and TRBJ2-3; 8 bases line up with TRBD2. The ends lost 3 bases at V and 6 bases at J; junction bases unmatched: 14. The germline V gene encodes CDR1 WNHNN and CDR2 SYGVQD (reference sequence). This CDR3 contains 17 residues. The chain's CDR3 is CASSDGGAGALRDTQYF. CDR3 coding DNA: TGCGCCAGCAGTGACGGTGGAGCGGGAGCGCTTCGCGATACGCAGTATTTT.

The chain recombines TRBV25-1 with TRBJ2-2; D is undetermined. Germline CDR1 is MGHDK and CDR2 is SYGVNS. The V end lost 3 bases, the J end lost 3 bases, and 5 bases lay between the germline ends. CDR3 length: 13 amino acids. CDR3 nucleotide sequence: TGTGCCAGCAGTGATCTCTACACCGGGGAGCTGTTTTTT. It encodes CASSDLYTGELFF.

The chain uses TRBV19 and TRBJ1-3; D remains unclear. This CDR3 is 13 amino acids long. V was trimmed by 3 bases and J by 7 bases, leaving 10 bases between them. Germline CDR1 is LNHDA and CDR2 is SQIVND (reference sequence). The CDR3, as DNA: TGTGCCAGTAGTATCTCCTTGGACAACACCATATATTTT. It translates to CASSISLDNTIYF.

V gene TRBV6-5 combines with J gene TRBJ2-7, with 7 positions matching TRBD2. V shed 4 bases and J 7 bases; nucleotides not matched to a gene: 13. Germline V gene data show CDR1 as MNHEY and CDR2 as SVGAGI. The CDR3 is 15 amino acids. The CDR3 bases are TGTGCCAGCAGTTCAGTTGCGGGAGAATGGGGGGAGCAGTACTTC. Translating gives CASSSVAGEWGEQYF.

This clone was seen a single time. The rearrangement joins TRBV19 to TRBJ2-5; no clear D gene. CDR3 size: 13 residues. Trimming pared 6 bases from V and 6 bases from J, leaving 14 bases between. Per germline, CDR1 LNHDA and CDR2 SQIVND (reference sequence). CDR3 sequence: CASSPGLGKTQYF. The CDR3 DNA is TGTGCCAGTAGCCCCGGGCTGGGGAAGACCCAGTACTTC.

The chain employs TRBV15 and TRBJ2-5, with 10 bases aligning to TRBD1. Germline V gives CDR1 LNHNV, CDR2 YYDKDF (reference sequence). The CDR3 has 16 amino acids. Trimming at V came to 1 base and at J to 6 bases, leaving 8 bases not matched to a gene. CDR3 DNA: TGTGCCACCAGCAGAGCGGGACAGGGGCGCAGGAAGACCCAGTACTTC. Its protein is CATSRAGQGRRKTQYF. The full variable domain, with the rest looked up from reference TRBV15 and TRBJ2-5, is DAMVIQNPRYQVTQFGKPVTLSCSQTLNHNVMYWYQQKSSQAPKLLFHYYDKDFNNEADTPDNFQSRRPNTSFCFLDIRSPGLGDTAMYLCATSRAGQGRRKTQYFGPGTRLLVL.

Concerning this clone itself: The sample has other DNA sequences that encode this CDR3 too. The DNA of the CDR3 is TGTGCCAGCAGCTTAGGGGTAGACAATGAGCAGTTCTTC. It yields the protein CASSLGVDNEQFF. The chain combines TRBV7-7 with TRBJ2-1, with D uncertain. The ends were cut back, 1 base at V and 5 bases at J, with 6 bases in the middle. Germline V gene lookup returns CDR1 SSHAT and CDR2 FNYEAQ (reference sequence). This CDR3 has 13 residues. The full variable domain, rest sourced from reference TRBV7-7 and TRBJ2-1, is GAGVSQSPRYKVTKRGQDVTLRCDPISSHATLYWYQQALGQGPEFLTYFNYEAQPDKSGLPSDRFSAERPEGSISTLTIQRTEQRDSAMYRCASSLGVDNEQFFGPGTRLTVL.

The chain joins TRBV5-1 to TRBJ1-1, with a possible D match to TRBD1 (5 bases). The CDR3 totals 14 residues. The V end was cut by 5 bases, the J end by 5 bases, with 16 bases between. Germline V gene lookup returns CDR1 SGHRS and CDR2 YFSETQ. The CDR3 loop is CASRTSGLQTEAFF. CDR3 in DNA: TGCGCCAGCAGAACCTCAGGGCTTCAAACTGAAGCTTTCTTT.

The chain couples TRBV7-2 to TRBJ1-4; no firm D call. The CDR3 extends over 16 amino acids. Trimming removed 2 bases at V and 2 bases at J, with 12 bases between. Germline V gene sequence: CDR1 SGHTA, CDR2 FQGNSA. The CDR3 here is CASSLYPGGTNEKLFF. DNA of the CDR3: TGTGCCAGCAGCTTATACCCCGGAGGGACTAATGAAAAACTGTTTTTT.

The chain is built from TRBV2 and TRBJ1-1, with TRBD1 as a possible D gene (6 bases). Germline-derived CDR1 and CDR2 are SNHLY and FYNNEI. The CDR3 contains 13 residues. The ends were cut back, 7 bases at V and 4 bases at J, with 13 bases in the middle. DNA for the CDR3: TGTGCCAGCACCGGGGACACGATCACTGAAGCTTTCTTT. Translated: CASTGDTITEAFF.

The V call is TRBV27, the J call TRBJ1-1; 8 bases fit TRBD1. The CDR3 runs to 13 residues. Germline values: CDR1 MNHEY, CDR2 SMNVEV (reference sequence). Losses at the gene ends were 5 bases for V and 4 bases for J; bases not matched to a gene: 3. CDR3 nucleotide sequence: TGTGCCAGCAGTCGCGACAGGGGCACTGAAGCTTTCTTT. Its translation: CASSRDRGTEAFF.